The clone carrying this T cell receptor (beta chain) was recorded many times. As yet, its antigen is unknown. Trimming left V 2 bases short and J 0 bases short, with 5 bases between. CDR3 length equals 13 residues. CDR1 SQVTM and CDR2 ANQGSEA come from the germline V gene. The record originates from a study of T-cell reconstitution after alpha-beta-depleted transplantation in children. Findings and limits, study-wide: Certain patients had high TCRbeta diversity at day 60, and it came from recipient T cells and thymic progenitors that survived. As was reported, about two months after transplant, alpha-beta T cells came from several hundred expanded graft clones. At the one-year point after transplant, T-cell counts and TCRbeta diversity were found to come mostly from T cells that had been newly produced.

Unique molecular identifiers tagged the TCRbeta library. TCRdb called the PCR reads again in MiXCR, with one record for every CDR3 protein. The sample lists almost 250,000 distinct CDR3 sequences, roughly 25% seen once, with about 2.6% in the top ten. The chain has TRBV29-1 and TRBJ2-4; D ambiguous. This clonotype was obtained from a girl between 2 and 10 years old with Fanconi anemia, due to receive a stem cell transplant. The material was PBMCs, obtained before TCRalphabeta/CD19-depleted stem cell transplant. CDR3 coding DNA: TGCAGCGTTGAATTTCTAGCCAAAAACATTCAGTACTTC. Its translation is CSVEFLAKNIQYF.